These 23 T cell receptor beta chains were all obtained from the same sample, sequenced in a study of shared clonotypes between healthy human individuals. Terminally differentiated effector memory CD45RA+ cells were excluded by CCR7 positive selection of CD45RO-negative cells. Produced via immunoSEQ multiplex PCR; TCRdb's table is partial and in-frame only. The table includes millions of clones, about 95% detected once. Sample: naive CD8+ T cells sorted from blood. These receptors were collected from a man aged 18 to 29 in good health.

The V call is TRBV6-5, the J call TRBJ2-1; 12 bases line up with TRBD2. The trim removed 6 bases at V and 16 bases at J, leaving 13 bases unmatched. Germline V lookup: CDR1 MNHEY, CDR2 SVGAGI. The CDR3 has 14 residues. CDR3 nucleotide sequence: TGTGCCAGCAGCCCCGGGACTAGCGGGCGCGTGCTCTTCTTC. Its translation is CASSPGTSGRVLFF.

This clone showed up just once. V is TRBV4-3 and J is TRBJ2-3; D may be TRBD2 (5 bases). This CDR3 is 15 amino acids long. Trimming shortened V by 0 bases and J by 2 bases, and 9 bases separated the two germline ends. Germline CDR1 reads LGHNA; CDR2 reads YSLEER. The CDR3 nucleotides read TGCGCCAGCAGCCAAGAGGAGCGGCCCACAGATACGCAGTATTTT. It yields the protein CASSQEERPTDTQYF.

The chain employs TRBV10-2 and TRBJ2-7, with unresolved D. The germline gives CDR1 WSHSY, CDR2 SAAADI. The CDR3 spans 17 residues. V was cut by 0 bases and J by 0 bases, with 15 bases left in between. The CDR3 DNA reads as TGCGCCAGCAGTGAGTCCACCGGACCCTCGGGCTCCTACGAGCAGTACTTC. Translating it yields CASSESTGPSGSYEQYF.

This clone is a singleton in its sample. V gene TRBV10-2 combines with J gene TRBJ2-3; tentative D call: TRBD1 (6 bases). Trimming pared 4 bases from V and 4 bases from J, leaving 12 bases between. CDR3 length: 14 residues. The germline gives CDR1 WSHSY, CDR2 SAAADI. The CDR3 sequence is CASSGGQGSDTQYF. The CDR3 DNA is TGCGCCAGCAGTGGAGGGCAGGGGTCAGATACGCAGTATTTT.

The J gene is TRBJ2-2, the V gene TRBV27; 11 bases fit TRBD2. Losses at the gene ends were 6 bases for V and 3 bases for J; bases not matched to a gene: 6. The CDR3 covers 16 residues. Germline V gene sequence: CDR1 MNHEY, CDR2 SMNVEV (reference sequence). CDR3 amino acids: CASRDVAGGHTGELFF. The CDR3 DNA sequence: TGTGCCAGCAGGGATGTAGCGGGAGGGCACACCGGGGAGCTGTTTTTT.

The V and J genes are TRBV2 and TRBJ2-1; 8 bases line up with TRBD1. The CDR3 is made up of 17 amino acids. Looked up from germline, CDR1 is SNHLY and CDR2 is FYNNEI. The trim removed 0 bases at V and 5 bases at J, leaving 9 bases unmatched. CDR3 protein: CASSEAFRDRNDNEQFF. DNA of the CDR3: TGTGCCAGCAGTGAAGCGTTTCGGGACAGGAATGACAATGAGCAGTTCTTC.

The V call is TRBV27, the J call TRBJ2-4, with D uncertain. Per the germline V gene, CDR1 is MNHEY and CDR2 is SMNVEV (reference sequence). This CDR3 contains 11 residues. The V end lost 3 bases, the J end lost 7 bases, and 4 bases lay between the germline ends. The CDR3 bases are TGTGCCAGCAGTTTCCTCAACATTCAGTACTTC. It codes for CASSFLNIQYF.

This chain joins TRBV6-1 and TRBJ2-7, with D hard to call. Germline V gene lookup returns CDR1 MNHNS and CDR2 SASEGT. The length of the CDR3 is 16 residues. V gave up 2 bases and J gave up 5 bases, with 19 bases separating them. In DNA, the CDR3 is TGTGCCAGCAGTGAATATACGGGCCCCCCGCGGAACGAGCAGTACTTC. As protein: CASSEYTGPPRNEQYF.

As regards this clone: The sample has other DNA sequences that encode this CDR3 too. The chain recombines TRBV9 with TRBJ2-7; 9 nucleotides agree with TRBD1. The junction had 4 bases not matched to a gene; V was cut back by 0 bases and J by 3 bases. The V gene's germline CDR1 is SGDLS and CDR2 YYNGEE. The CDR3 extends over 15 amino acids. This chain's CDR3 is CASSVGGQGNYEQYF. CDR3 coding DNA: TGTGCCAGCAGCGTAGGGGGACAGGGAAACTACGAGCAGTACTTC. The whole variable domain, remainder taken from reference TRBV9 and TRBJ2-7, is DSGVTQTPKHLITATGQRVTLRCSPRSGDLSVYWYQQSLDQGLQFLIQYYNGEERAKGNILERFSAQQFPDLHSELNLSSLELGDSALYFCASSVGGQGNYEQYFGPGTRLTVT.

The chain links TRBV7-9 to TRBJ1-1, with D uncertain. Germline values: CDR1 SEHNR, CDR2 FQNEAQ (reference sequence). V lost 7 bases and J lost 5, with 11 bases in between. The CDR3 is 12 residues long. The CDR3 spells CASTPGGTEAFF. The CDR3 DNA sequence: TGTGCCAGCACCCCCGGCGGAACTGAAGCTTTCTTT. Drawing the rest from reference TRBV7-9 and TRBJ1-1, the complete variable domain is DTGVSQNPRHKITKRGQNVTFRCDPISEHNRLYWYRQTLGQGPEFLTYFQNEAQLEKSRLLSDRFSAERPKGSFSTLEIQRTEQGDSAMYLCASTPGGTEAFFGQGTRLTVV.

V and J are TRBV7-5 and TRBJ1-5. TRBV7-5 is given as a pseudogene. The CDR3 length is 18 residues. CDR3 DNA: TGTGCCAGAAGTCAAGGGGAGGGAAAACCGGGTGGCAATCAGCCCCAGCATTTT. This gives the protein CARSQGEGKPGGNQPQHF.

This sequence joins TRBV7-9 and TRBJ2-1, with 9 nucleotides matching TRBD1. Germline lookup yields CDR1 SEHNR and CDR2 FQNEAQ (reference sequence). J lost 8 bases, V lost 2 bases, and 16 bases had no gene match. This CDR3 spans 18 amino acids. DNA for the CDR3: TGTGCCAGCAGCTTACCGAGTATCCGGGACAGGGTGCCCGATGAGCAGTTCTTC. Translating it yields CASSLPSIRDRVPDEQFF.

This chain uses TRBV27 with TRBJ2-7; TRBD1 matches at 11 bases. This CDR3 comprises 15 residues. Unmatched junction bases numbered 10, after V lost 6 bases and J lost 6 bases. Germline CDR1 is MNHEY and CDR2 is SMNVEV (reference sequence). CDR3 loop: CASSLSGTGGGEQYF. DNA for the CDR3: TGTGCCAGCAGCCTTTCGGGGACAGGGGGTGGCGAGCAGTACTTC.

The CDR3 DNA reads as TGTGCCAGCAGCCCCCACCCGGGGCGCGGGGACTACACCGGGGAGCTGTTTTTT. It translates to CASSPHPGRGDYTGELFF. The rearrangement uses TRBV7-9 and TRBJ2-2, with D possibly TRBD2 on 6 matching bases. Looked up from germline, CDR1 is SEHNR and CDR2 is FQNEAQ (reference sequence). The CDR3 is 18 amino acids. Trimming removed 5 bases from V and 3 bases from J, with 22 bases in between.

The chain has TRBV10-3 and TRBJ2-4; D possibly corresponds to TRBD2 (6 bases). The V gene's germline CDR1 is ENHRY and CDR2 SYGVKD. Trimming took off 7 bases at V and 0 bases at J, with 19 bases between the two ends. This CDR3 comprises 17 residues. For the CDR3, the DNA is TGTGCCATCACCCTCCCGGGGGACCGATTAGCCAAAAACATTCAGTACTTC. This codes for CAITLPGDRLAKNIQYF.

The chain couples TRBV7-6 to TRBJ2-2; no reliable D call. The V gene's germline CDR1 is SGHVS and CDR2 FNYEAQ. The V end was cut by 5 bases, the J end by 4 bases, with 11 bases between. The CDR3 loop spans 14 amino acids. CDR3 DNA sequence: TGTGCCAGCAGCCCGGCGATCGGCACCGGGGAGCTGTTTTTT. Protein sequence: CASSPAIGTGELFF. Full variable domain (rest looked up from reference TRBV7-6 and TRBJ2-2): GAGVSQSPRYKVTKRGQDVALRCDPISGHVSLYWYRQALGQGPEFLTYFNYEAQQDKSGLPNDRFSAERPEGSISTLTIQRTEQRDSAMYRCASSPAIGTGELFFGEGSRLTVL.

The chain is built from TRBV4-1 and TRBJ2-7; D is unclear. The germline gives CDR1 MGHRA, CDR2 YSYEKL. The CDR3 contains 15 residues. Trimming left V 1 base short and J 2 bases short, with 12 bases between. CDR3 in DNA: TGCGCCAGCAGCCAAGGTCAGCAAGCAGCCTACGAGCAGTACTTC. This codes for CASSQGQQAAYEQYF.

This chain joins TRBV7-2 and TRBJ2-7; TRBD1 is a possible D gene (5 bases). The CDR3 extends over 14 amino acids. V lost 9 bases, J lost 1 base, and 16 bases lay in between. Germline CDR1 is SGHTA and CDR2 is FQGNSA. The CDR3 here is CARRRGPLSYEQYF. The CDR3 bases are TGTGCCAGGAGAAGGGGCCCCTTATCCTACGAGCAGTACTTC.

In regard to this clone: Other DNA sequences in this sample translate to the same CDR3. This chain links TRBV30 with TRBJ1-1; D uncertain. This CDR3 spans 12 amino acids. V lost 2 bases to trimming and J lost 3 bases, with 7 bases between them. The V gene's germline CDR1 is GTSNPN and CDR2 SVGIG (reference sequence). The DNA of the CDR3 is TGTGCCTGGAGTATCAGTGACACTGAAGCTTTCTTT. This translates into CAWSISDTEAFF. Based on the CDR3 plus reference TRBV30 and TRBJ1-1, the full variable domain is SQTIHQWPATLVQPVGSPLSLECTVEGTSNPNLYWYRQAAGRGLQLLFYSVGIGQISSEVPQNLSASRPQDRQFILSSKKLLLSDSGFYLCAWSISDTEAFFGQGTRLTVV.

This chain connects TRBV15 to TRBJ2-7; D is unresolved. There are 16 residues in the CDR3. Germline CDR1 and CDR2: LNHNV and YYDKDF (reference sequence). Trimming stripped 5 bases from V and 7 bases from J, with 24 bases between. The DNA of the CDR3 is TGTGCCACCAGCCCCCGGGCCGGCCTTGGCCCGGAGGAGCAGTACTTC. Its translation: CATSPRAGLGPEEQYF.

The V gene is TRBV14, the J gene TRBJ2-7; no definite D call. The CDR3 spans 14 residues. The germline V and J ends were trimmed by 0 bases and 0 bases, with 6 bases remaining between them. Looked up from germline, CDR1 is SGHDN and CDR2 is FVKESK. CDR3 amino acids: CASSQDWGSYEQYF. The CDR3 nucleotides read TGTGCCAGCAGCCAAGATTGGGGCTCCTACGAGCAGTACTTC.

DNA for the CDR3: TGTGCCAGCAGCGATACGGGACGGTCTACCAGCTCCTATAATTCACCCCTCCACTTT. Amino acid sequence: CASSDTGRSTSSYNSPLHF. The rearrangement uses TRBV9 and TRBJ1-6, with D possibly matching TRBD1 (5 bases). The CDR3 covers 19 residues. Trimming stripped 3 bases from V and 0 bases from J, with 19 bases between. Germline V CDR1 and CDR2: SGDLS, YYNGEE.

CDR3 sequence (DNA): TGCGCCAGCAGCCAGATTAGGACAGGACATATCTTTACACCCTACGAGCAGTACTTC. Translation: CASSQIRTGHIFTPYEQYF. The V and J genes are TRBV4-1 and TRBJ2-7; 7 positions agree with TRBD1. The CDR3 has 19 amino acids. Germline CDR1 and CDR2: MGHRA and YSYEKL. V shed 3 bases and J 2 bases; nucleotides not matched to a gene: 19.